The next 31 T cell receptor beta chains were all read from a single sample in a study of T cells after yellow fever vaccination. TCRdb fed the 5' RACE reads into MiXCR, producing one record per CDR3 protein. Seen here are about 240,000 distinct CDR3 sequences, less than 8.5% observed once, and the top ten hold roughly 0.9%. The sample in question was CD4+ T cells sorted from PBMCs, obtained 15 days after the yellow fever booster vaccination. These receptor sequences come from a man aged 25-45 years who received the YFV17D yellow fever vaccine.

This chain links TRBV12-3 or TRBV12-4 with TRBJ2-1, with unresolved D. This CDR3 has 12 amino acids. The ends were cut back, 6 bases at V and 10 bases at J, with 13 bases in the middle. Here the CDR3 DNA reads TGTGCCAGCAGCCCCCGTGAGCAGGAGCAGTTCTTC. Its protein is CASSPREQEQFF.

The chain carries TRBV7-2 and TRBJ2-3; 7 bases match TRBD2. In germline, CDR1 is SGHTA, CDR2 FQGNSA. The CDR3 has 12 amino acids. Trimming at V came to 7 bases and at J to 5 bases, leaving 3 bases not matched to a gene. The CDR3 DNA sequence: TGTGCCAGCACTCCGGGGGGAGATACGCAGTATTTT. This translates into CASTPGGDTQYF.

This clonotype has a handful of counts. This sequence joins TRBV20-1 and TRBJ2-3, with TRBD2 matching over 10 bases. The length of the CDR3 is 15 residues. The V gene's germline CDR1 is DFQATT and CDR2 SNEGSKA (reference sequence). The J segment lost 0 bases and the V segment lost 4 bases, leaving 4 bases of the junction unmatched. CDR3 nucleotide sequence: TGCAGTGCTAAAAGACTAGCGGGTAGCACAGATACGCAGTATTTT. Translation: CSAKRLAGSTDTQYF.

This clonotype was seen only once. Possible read error: a much larger clone is one base away. The V and J genes are TRBV23-1 and TRBJ2-7; D may be TRBD2 (8 bases). TRBV23-1 carries the ORF label, with uncertain function. The CDR3 runs 16 residues. V shed 2 bases and J shed 6 bases, with 20 bases lying between them. CDR3 DNA sequence: TGCGCCAGCAGTCAAAGGGGGCGGATAGCGGGACGCGAGCAGTACTTC. It codes for CASSQRGRIAGREQYF.

This clonotype has only a few counts. The chain has TRBV18 and TRBJ2-1; 9 bases are shared with TRBD2. The ends lost 1 base at V and 8 bases at J; junction bases unmatched: 3. Looked up from germline, CDR1 is KGHSH and CDR2 is LQKENI. The CDR3 covers 14 residues. The CDR3 nucleotides are TGTGCCAGCTCACCACGACTAGCGGAGGATGAGCAGTTCTTC. Encoded protein: CASSPRLAEDEQFF. Complete variable domain (other parts from reference TRBV18 and TRBJ2-1): NAGVMQNPRHLVRRRGQEARLRCSPMKGHSHVYWYRQLPEEGLKFMVYLQKENIIDESGMPKERFSAEFPKEGPSILRIQQVVRGDSAAYFCASSPRLAEDEQFFGPGTRLTVL.

V is TRBV19 and J is TRBJ2-7; 9 positions agree with TRBD2. The CDR3 length is 15 residues. V shed 6 bases, J shed 5 bases, and the junction held 11 bases outside the gene matches. Germline V CDR1 and CDR2: LNHDA, SQIVND (reference sequence). The CDR3 DNA sequence: TGTGCCAGTAGGGAATTGGGTAGCGGGAGTAACGAGCAGTACTTC. It is translated as CASRELGSGSNEQYF.

Only a few counts were recorded for this clonotype. The chain joins TRBV7-6 to TRBJ2-2; D not certain. The CDR3 spans 15 residues. V was clipped by 5 bases and J by 4 bases, with 14 bases between them. CDR1 and CDR2 (germline): SGHVS, FNYEAQ. The CDR3, as DNA: TGTGCCAGCAGCGAATTCAATGTGGCCACCGGGGAGCTGTTTTTT. Translating it yields CASSEFNVATGELFF.

This clonotype was observed a handful of times. V is TRBV7-2 and J is TRBJ2-7, with unresolved D. Germline V gives CDR1 SGHTA, CDR2 FQGNSA. Deletions cut 3 bases from V and 0 bases from J, with 9 bases between. The CDR3 covers 14 residues. CDR3 protein: CASSLMASSYEQYF. CDR3 in DNA: TGTGCCAGCAGCTTGATGGCGAGCTCCTACGAGCAGTACTTC. The full variable domain, in which reference TRBV7-2 and TRBJ2-7 provide the parts outside the CDR3, is GAGVSQSPSNKVTEKGKDVELRCDPISGHTALYWYRQSLGQGLEFLIYFQGNSAPDKSGLPSDRFSAERTGGSVSTLTIQRTQQEDSAVYLCASSLMASSYEQYFGPGTRLTVT.

This clonotype has at least ten counts. The CDR3 protein is CASSQDSGPYEQYF. The CDR3 DNA sequence: TGCGCCAGCAGCCAAGATAGCGGCCCCTACGAGCAGTACTTC. The chain carries TRBV4-3 and TRBJ2-7, with TRBD2 as a possible D gene (6 bases). The CDR3 extends over 14 amino acids. From germline, CDR1 is LGHNA and CDR2 YSLEER. Deletions cut 0 bases from V and 2 bases from J, with 8 bases between.

This clonotype showed up many times. The V gene is TRBV7-9, the J gene TRBJ1-5; D remains unclear. Trimming took 7 bases from V and 1 from J, leaving 8 bases between them. CDR3 size: 13 residues. The germline V gene encodes CDR1 SEHNR and CDR2 FQNEAQ (reference sequence). CDR3 in DNA: TGTGCCAGCAACGCGGGGAGCAATCAGCCCCAGCATTTT. Translated: CASNAGSNQPQHF.

The genes are TRBV6-5 and TRBJ2-1, with 8 bases aligning to TRBD2. Germline assignment: CDR1 MNHEY and CDR2 SVGAGI. CDR3 length equals 17 residues. The J segment lost 7 bases and the V segment lost 4 bases, leaving 15 bases of the junction unmatched. This CDR3 reads CASSSYLTAGVFNEQFF. The CDR3 DNA follows: TGTGCCAGCAGTTCCTACCTAACAGCGGGGGTTTTTAATGAGCAGTTCTTC.

This clonotype was detected a few times. The V and J genes are TRBV28 and TRBJ2-1, with TRBD1 identical over 9 bases. Germline lookup yields CDR1 MDHEN and CDR2 SYDVKM. V shed 6 bases and J 6 bases; nucleotides not matched to a gene: 9. The CDR3 consists of 15 residues. The CDR3 loop reads CASRLSGTGRNEQFF. The CDR3 nucleotides are TGTGCCAGCAGACTCTCCGGGACAGGGCGCAATGAGCAGTTCTTC.

The chain is built from TRBV19 and TRBJ1-4; D not certain. V was trimmed by 3 bases and J by 0 bases, leaving 8 bases between them. The germline gives CDR1 LNHDA, CDR2 SQIVND (reference sequence). The CDR3 spans 15 residues. CDR3 loop: CASSIRGTTNEKLFF. DNA of the CDR3: TGTGCCAGTAGTATCCGAGGGACAACTAATGAAAAACTGTTTTTT.

This clonotype was counted at least ten times. The V and J genes are TRBV14 and TRBJ2-7; 7 bases match TRBD2. The CDR3 extends over 13 amino acids. The germline gives CDR1 SGHDN, CDR2 FVKESK. Unmatched junction bases numbered 6, after V lost 7 bases and J lost 3 bases. Here the CDR3 reads CASNPSGNYEQYF. CDR3 nucleotide sequence: TGTGCCAGCAATCCCAGCGGGAACTACGAGCAGTACTTC.

In this sample, this clonotype turned up many times. This chain uses TRBV5-1 with TRBJ2-3; no definite D call. In germline, CDR1 is SGHRS, CDR2 YFSETQ. The V gene lost 1 base and the J gene lost 0 bases, with 9 bases spanning the gap. The CDR3 has 15 residues. The CDR3, as DNA: TGCGCCAGCAGCTTGTCTTTCGGGAGCACAGATACGCAGTATTTT. Amino acids: CASSLSFGSTDTQYF.

Ten or more counts support this clonotype. The chain carries TRBV20-1 and TRBJ2-1; D unclear. Looked up from germline, CDR1 is DFQATT and CDR2 is SNEGSKA (reference sequence). This CDR3 region has 14 residues. Trimming removed 6 bases from V and 6 bases from J, with 18 bases in between. The CDR3 spells CSATSSRGTNEQFF. DNA of the CDR3: TGCAGTGCCACATCTTCCCGAGGCACCAATGAGCAGTTCTTC.

This clonotype was observed at least ten times. V usage is TRBV20-1 and J usage is TRBJ2-7; no firm D call. Germline V lookup: CDR1 DFQATT, CDR2 SNEGSKA (reference sequence). This CDR3 has 13 amino acids. Trimming stripped 0 bases from V and 2 bases from J, with 8 bases between. CDR3 amino acids: CSARDFRTYEQYF. The CDR3 DNA follows: TGCAGTGCTAGAGATTTCCGGACCTACGAGCAGTACTTC.

The V call is TRBV12-3 or TRBV12-4, the J call TRBJ1-1; D is unresolved. This CDR3 is 11 amino acids long. Trimming removed 1 base from V and 11 bases from J, with 8 bases in between. CDR3 protein: CASSLGREAFF. The CDR3 nucleotides are TGTGCCAGCAGTTTAGGGCGGGAGGCTTTCTTT.

CDR3 coding DNA: TGCAGTGCCCAGCGGGAGTACGGCACCGGGGAGCTGTTTTTT. Its translation: CSAQREYGTGELFF. The chain recombines TRBV20-1 with TRBJ2-2; 8 bases agree with TRBD2. The V and J ends lost 6 bases and 4 bases, in that order; junction bases with no gene match: 7. The CDR3 is 14 residues long. CDR1 DFQATT and CDR2 SNEGSKA come from the germline V gene (reference sequence).

This clonotype was picked up many times. This rearrangement joins TRBV10-1 to TRBJ1-1; D is perhaps TRBD1 (6 bases). Germline V gene data show CDR1 as WNHNN and CDR2 as SYGVQD (reference sequence). The CDR3 covers 15 residues. V was cut by 4 bases and J by 3 bases, with 15 bases left in between. CDR3 in amino acids: CASSVDSRGDTEAFF. CDR3 coding DNA: TGCGCCAGCAGTGTGGACAGTCGGGGGGACACTGAAGCTTTCTTT.

V and J are TRBV30 and TRBJ2-2, with D perhaps given as TRBD1 or TRBD2 (5 bases each). The ends were cut back, 3 bases at V and 6 bases at J, with 14 bases in the middle. The germline V gene encodes CDR1 GTSNPN and CDR2 SVGIG (reference sequence). The CDR3 totals 14 residues. CDR3 loop: CAWRVPGRSGELFF. For the CDR3, the DNA is TGTGCCTGGAGGGTCCCGGGACGTTCCGGGGAGCTGTTTTTT.

This clonotype was detected only a few times. The chain joins TRBV10-3 to TRBJ2-1; tentative D call: TRBD1 (6 bases). CDR1 is ENHRY, CDR2 SYGVKD, per germline. This CDR3 region has 16 residues. V gave up 6 bases and J gave up 5 bases, with 20 bases separating them. The CDR3 DNA sequence: TGTGCCATCAGCCCTCGACGTGACGCAGGGGACAATGAGCAGTTCTTC. Encoded protein: CAISPRRDAGDNEQFF.

This clonotype occurred a few times. J is TRBJ2-5 and V is TRBV6-1, with 13 bases fitting TRBD2. This CDR3 is built from 17 residues. V lost 8 bases and J lost 2; bases outside the gene matches: 11. Germline CDR1 reads MNHNS; CDR2 reads SASEGT. The CDR3 is CASQGLAGTSRQETQYF. CDR3 in DNA: TGTGCCAGCCAGGGACTAGCGGGAACAAGCCGTCAAGAGACCCAGTACTTC.

The chain is built from TRBV18 and TRBJ1-5, with TRBD1 identical over 9 bases. Germline assignment: CDR1 KGHSH and CDR2 LQKENI. The CDR3 has 16 amino acids. J lost 9 bases, V lost 2 bases, and 11 bases had no gene match. CDR3 loop: CASSPGTGTRFTPQHF. The CDR3 nucleotides are TGTGCCAGCTCACCAGGGACAGGGACGAGGTTTACGCCCCAGCATTTT.

This chain uses TRBV5-4 with TRBJ1-1; 9 bases agree with TRBD1. Germline loops: CDR1 SGHNT, CDR2 YYREEE (reference sequence). The CDR3 runs to 15 residues. After removal of 1 base from V and 3 bases from J, the junction contained 4 bases not matched to a gene. The CDR3 region is CASSLRTGGHTEAFF. The CDR3 DNA reads TGTGCCAGCAGCTTGCGAACAGGGGGCCACACTGAAGCTTTCTTT. Full variable domain (missing parts from reference TRBV5-4 and TRBJ1-1): ETGVTQSPTHLIKTRGQQVTLRCSSQSGHNTVSWYQQALGQGPQFIFQYYREEENGRGNFPPRFSGLQFPNYSSELNVNALELDDSALYLCASSLRTGGHTEAFFGQGTRLTVV.

This sequence joins TRBV7-2 and TRBJ1-6, with a tentative D call TRBD1 (6 bases). Trimming pared 3 bases from V and 8 bases from J, leaving 11 bases between. Germline values: CDR1 SGHTA, CDR2 FQGNSA. The CDR3 length is 14 residues. CDR3 DNA sequence: TGTGCCAGCAGCTTGAGGGGGGCTGATTCACCCCTCCACTTT. Its protein product is CASSLRGADSPLHF.

The genes are TRBV29-1 and TRBJ2-3, with 7 bases that match TRBD2. This CDR3 has 13 amino acids. J was trimmed by 3 bases and V by 4 bases; bases with no gene match: 4. CDR1 and CDR2 (germline): SQVTM, ANQGSEA. The CDR3 sequence: CSVGGRVTDTQYF. Written as DNA, the CDR3 is TGCAGCGTTGGAGGGAGGGTAACAGATACGCAGTATTTT.

This clonotype was observed a few times. The rearrangement joins TRBV10-3 to TRBJ2-2; 9 bases fit TRBD1. The CDR3 is 15 residues long. Per germline, CDR1 ENHRY and CDR2 SYGVKD. With 7 bases clipped from V and 7 bases from J, the junction kept 10 bases outside the gene matches. This CDR3 is CAIKAGTGNGGELFF. The DNA for the CDR3 is TGTGCCATCAAGGCCGGGACAGGGAACGGCGGGGAGCTGTTTTTT.

This clonotype was seen only a few times. The chain recombines TRBV12-3 or TRBV12-4 with TRBJ2-7; 9 bases match TRBD2. The ends lost 3 bases at V and 0 bases at J; junction bases unmatched: 3. CDR3 length: 15 residues. DNA for the CDR3: TGTGCCAGCAGTTTCCCTAGCGGGGCCTCCTACGAGCAGTACTTC. As protein: CASSFPSGASYEQYF.

The V gene is TRBV7-2, the J gene TRBJ2-1; D is possibly TRBD2 (5 bases). The CDR3 totals 15 residues. Germline V lookup: CDR1 SGHTA, CDR2 FQGNSA. V was clipped by 4 bases and J by 3 bases, with 13 bases between them. CDR3 sequence reads: CASSSEVSDYNEQFF. CDR3 in DNA: TGTGCCAGCAGCTCGGAGGTGAGCGACTACAATGAGCAGTTCTTC.

The rearrangement uses TRBV20-1 and TRBJ1-1; TRBD1 is a possible D gene (6 bases). V lost 6 bases and J lost 4, with 18 bases in between. CDR3 length: 14 amino acids. CDR1 is DFQATT and CDR2 is SNEGSKA in the germline V gene (reference sequence). This chain's CDR3 is CSAKGGKGGTEAFF. The CDR3 region has the DNA TGCAGTGCCAAAGGGGGAAAGGGAGGCACTGAAGCTTTCTTT.